The T cell receptor beta chain under discussion was sequenced for a study of control samples from healthy donors and cancer patients. Only in-frame clones appear in the TCRdb table, and some are missing; sequencing was by immunoSEQ multiplex PCR. The repertoire consists of over 100,000 clones, with roughly 90% occurring once and the leading ten covering 17%. V shed 2 bases, J shed 0 bases, and the junction held 4 bases outside the gene matches. The germline V gene encodes CDR1 SGHRS and CDR2 YFSETQ. CDR3 length: 17 residues. This clonotype was obtained from a woman between 45 and 65 years old in good health. The chain employs TRBV5-1 and TRBJ2-3; 12 bases align to TRBD2. The sequencing sample was made of blood. CDR3 loop: CASSFAGTSGSTDTQYF. The CDR3 DNA is TGCGCCAGCAGCTTCGCCGGGACTAGCGGGAGCACAGATACGCAGTATTTT. Filled out from reference TRBV5-1 and TRBJ2-3, the complete variable domain reads KAGVTQTPRYLIKTRGQQVTLSCSPISGHRSVSWYQQTPGQGLQFLFEYFSETQRNKGNFPGRFSGRQFSNSRSEMNVSTLELGDSALYLCASSFAGTSGSTDTQYFGPGTRLTVL.